The source of this TCR beta chain is a study of OX40 agonist ivuxolimab in advanced cancers. Turning to the study itself: Those treated in dose escalation had hepatocellular carcinoma, melanoma, renal cell cancer or head and neck cancer. Eligibility admitted prior anti-PD-1, anti-PD-L1 or anti-CTLA-4 therapy; roughly 37% had some.

Comments on this clone: Its cognate antigen is unknown.

Study-wide results and limits: Partial responders dosed at 0.1-3.0 mg/kg displayed clonal expansion ranking among the lowest.

The J segment lost 6 bases and the V segment lost 4 bases, leaving 8 bases of the junction unmatched. Germline V lookup: CDR1 MNHEY, CDR2 SVGAGI. The CDR3 has 16 residues. The protocol was immunoSEQ multiplex PCR, while the TCRdb copy is restricted to in-frame clones and leaves out a portion. Among roughly 92,000 clones, approximately 88% were seen once, and the ten largest hold about 1.3%. The source material was CD4+ or CD8+ T cells sorted from blood, sampled in a trial of the OX40 agonist ivuxolimab. The chain couples TRBV6-5 to TRBJ2-1; 11 bases align to TRBD2. The receptor was isolated from an adult with an advanced solid tumor such as melanoma, head and neck, liver or kidney cancer. The CDR3 coding sequence is TGTGCCAGCAGTTCCCCGACTAGCGGGGCAATCAATGAGCAGTTCTTC. Amino acid sequence: CASSSPTSGAINEQFF.